This is a list of T cell receptor beta chains from one sample in a study of CD8 T cells in ankylosing spondylitis. TCRdb reprocessed the 5' RACE reads via MiXCR and lists one record per CDR3 protein. The sample comprises about 240,000 distinct CDR3 sequences, 8.6% of which are singletons, and under 7.5% rests with the top ten. Sequenced sample: blood, either unsorted or a sorted T cell fraction (not recorded which). The origin of the receptors is a male donor with ankylosing spondylitis or in good health (not recorded which). Each CDR3 is given with its conserved first and last residue. The D gene is left open where the match is weak. Clone sizes are shown as how often the clone was seen (once, few, many) or a class if it is expanded.

V gene,J gene,clone size,D gene,CDR3 protein,CDR3 DNA
TRBV29-1,TRBJ1-1,many,TRBD1,CSASDRVKSTNTEAFF,TGCAGCGCTTCGGACAGGGTCAAAAGCACGAACACTGAAGCTTTCTTT
TRBV5-1,TRBJ2-3,many,-,CASSAGGVSTDTQYF,TGCGCCAGCAGCGCCGGTGGGGTTAGCACAGATACGCAGTATTTT
TRBV29-1,TRBJ2-7,many,-,CSVRDRSSYEQYF,TGCAGCGTACGGGACCGGAGCTCCTACGAGCAGTACTTC
TRBV27,TRBJ1-1,many,-,CASSLSGGGGAFF,TGTGCCAGCAGTTTATCGGGGGGCGGGGGAGCTTTCTTT
TRBV3-1,TRBJ2-2,many,-,CASTHSRRGTNNTGELFF,TGTGCCAGCACCCATTCACGCAGGGGGACTAATAACACCGGGGAGCTGTTTTTT
TRBV10-3,TRBJ1-1,many,TRBD1,CAISGGQDPTEAFF,TGTGCCATCAGTGGGGGACAGGATCCCACTGAAGCTTTCTTT
TRBV29-1,TRBJ1-2,many,TRBD1,CSVVGQGILGYTF,TGCAGCGTTGTGGGACAGGGGATCCTCGGCTACACCTTC
TRBV24-1,TRBJ1-2,many,-,CATSDFTGSGYTF,TGTGCCACCAGTGATTTTACGGGATCTGGCTACACCTTC
TRBV5-1,TRBJ2-7,few,TRBD1,CASSSETGSHEQYF,TGCGCCAGCAGCTCTGAGACAGGGTCGCACGAGCAGTACTTC
TRBV12-3/TRBV12-4,TRBJ2-1,few,TRBD2,CASSPTSGGGLSSYNEQFF,TGTGCCAGCAGTCCGACTAGCGGGGGGGGGTTGAGCTCCTACAATGAGCAGTTCTTC
TRBV19,TRBJ1-1,many,TRBD1,CASRTASLTGVPEAFF,TGTGCCAGTAGGACCGCCTCCCTGACAGGGGTGCCTGAAGCTTTCTTT
TRBV20-1,TRBJ2-3,many,TRBD2,CSANSGTSGGRSTDTQYF,TGCAGTGCGAACTCCGGGACTAGCGGGGGCCGTAGCACAGATACGCAGTATTTT
TRBV5-1,TRBJ2-2,many,-,CASSLALGTGELFF,TGTGCCAGCAGCTTGGCCTTGGGAACCGGGGAGCTGTTTTTT
TRBV10-3,TRBJ1-5,many,-,CAISESRDQPQHF,TGTGCCATCAGTGAGTCGAGGGACCAGCCCCAGCATTTT